Following are 30 T cell receptor beta chains from one sample sequenced in a study of cytomegalovirus exposure and HLA in healthy donors. Researchers ran the PCR with 60 Vbeta and 13 Jbeta primers. Measured with immunoSEQ multiplex PCR; TCRdb has only the in-frame clones, and not every one. The table has 90,000 or so clones, 69% seen once. The sample consisted of PBMCs. Receptor source: a middle-aged man in good health and CMV-seronegative.

The chain links TRBV11-1 to TRBJ1-1; 10 bases line up with TRBD1. CDR1 SGHAT and CDR2 FQDESV come from the germline V gene (reference sequence). This CDR3 comprises 16 residues. V gave up 5 bases and J gave up 0 bases; unmatched junction bases: 6. In DNA form, the CDR3 reads TGTGCCAGCAGCCTTAGACAGGGGGCCCTGAACACTGAAGCTTTCTTT. Amino acids: CASSLRQGALNTEAFF.

V usage is TRBV7-9 and J usage is TRBJ1-4; TRBD1 matches at 7 bases. The CDR3 totals 16 residues. Per germline, CDR1 SEHNR and CDR2 FQNEAQ (reference sequence). After removal of 5 bases from V and 0 bases from J, the junction contained 6 bases not matched to a gene. The CDR3 here is CASSEGDRATNEKLFF. CDR3 in DNA: TGTGCCAGCAGCGAAGGGGACAGAGCAACTAATGAAAAACTGTTTTTT.

This clone has more than one count but fewer than ten. V is TRBV15 and J is TRBJ2-5; a possible D gene is TRBD1 (6 bases). Germline CDR1 reads LNHNV; CDR2 reads YYDKDF (reference sequence). V lost 5 bases, J lost 4 bases, and 26 bases lay in between. This CDR3 contains 18 residues. The CDR3 is CATSYRQSQGGKRETQYF. The DNA of the CDR3 is TGTGCCACCAGCTATAGACAGTCTCAAGGGGGAAAGCGAGAGACCCAGTACTTC.

This clone turned up a few times. The CDR3 region is CASSLGQFGNTIYF. In DNA form, the CDR3 reads TGTGCCAGCAGCCTGGGACAATTTGGAAACACCATATATTTT. The chain employs TRBV6-6 and TRBJ1-3, with D tentatively TRBD1 (6 bases). Germline CDR1 MNHNY, CDR2 SVGAGI (reference sequence). This CDR3 spans 14 amino acids. Trimming took off 6 bases at V and 3 bases at J, with 12 bases between the two ends.

This clone has more than one count but fewer than ten. The V call is TRBV5-7, the J call TRBJ1-1; tentative D call: TRBD1 (5 bases). Being an ORF, TRBV5-7 has a function that is uncertain. The CDR3 totals 18 residues. Trimming stripped 3 bases from V and 4 bases from J, with 25 bases between. The CDR3 bases are TGTGCCAGCAGCTCGGTTGGGATTAGGCGTGCGGGGCGCACTGAAGCTTTCTTT. Residues: CASSSVGIRRAGRTEAFF.

This clone has only one observation. J is TRBJ2-5 and V is TRBV7-8, with 7 nucleotides matching TRBD2. CDR1 is SGHVS, CDR2 FQNEAQ, per germline. J was trimmed by 1 base and V by 6 bases; bases with no gene match: 5. This CDR3 contains 14 residues. In nucleotides, the CDR3 is TGTGCCAGCAGTGCGGGAGACGCCCAAGAGACCCAGTACTTC. Amino acids: CASSAGDAQETQYF.

The gene calls are TRBV5-5 and TRBJ1-2; a possible D gene is TRBD1 (6 bases). Germline V CDR1 and CDR2: SGHKS, YYEKEE (reference sequence). CDR3 size: 17 residues. With 5 bases removed from V and 4 bases from J, the gap between germline ends came to 24 bases. This CDR3 reads CASRAATPGHRLYGYTF. The CDR3, as DNA: TGTGCCAGCAGAGCCGCTACCCCGGGACATCGGCTCTATGGCTACACCTTC.

The chain links TRBV7-2 to TRBJ2-7, with TRBD2 matching 9 bases. CDR1 is SGHTA, CDR2 FQGNSA, per germline. V gave up 5 bases and J gave up 7 bases; unmatched junction bases: 12. This CDR3 spans 15 amino acids. The CDR3 region is CASSPDLAGSGEQYF. The CDR3 nucleotides read TGTGCCAGCAGCCCAGATCTAGCGGGGTCTGGGGAGCAGTACTTC.

This clone has a handful of counts. The rearrangement joins TRBV11-1 to TRBJ1-2, with 7 bases lining up with TRBD1. The CDR3 extends over 12 amino acids. Germline assignment: CDR1 SGHAT and CDR2 FQDESV (reference sequence). V was pared by 4 bases and J by 7 bases, with 3 bases of the junction left unmatched. In DNA, the CDR3 is TGTGCCAGCAGCTGGGGACAGCGTGGCTACACCTTC. This gives the protein CASSWGQRGYTF. The full variable domain, with the rest looked up from reference TRBV11-1 and TRBJ1-2, is EAEVAQSPRYKITEKSQAVAFWCDPISGHATLYWYRQILGQGPELLVQFQDESVVDDSQLPKDRFSAERLKGVDSTLKIQPAELGDSAMYLCASSWGQRGYTFGSGTRLTVV.

The chain carries TRBV5-1 and TRBJ2-7, with 7 bases matching TRBD2. The V gene end was trimmed by 0 bases and the J gene end by 2 bases; junction bases not matched to a gene: 11. Germline V gene lookup returns CDR1 SGHRS and CDR2 YFSETQ. The CDR3 has 17 residues. CDR3 region: CASSLGPRASGTYEQYF. As DNA, the CDR3 is TGCGCCAGCAGCTTGGGCCCAAGGGCTAGCGGAACCTACGAGCAGTACTTC.

In its sample, this clone was seen once. The chain joins TRBV5-6 to TRBJ1-5; 10 bases are a match to TRBD1. Unmatched junction bases numbered 9, after V lost 6 bases and J lost 6 bases. This CDR3 comprises 15 residues. Germline V lookup: CDR1 SGHDT, CDR2 YYEEEE. The CDR3 sequence is CASTSWDRGIQPQHF. CDR3 nucleotides: TGTGCCAGCACCTCCTGGGACAGGGGTATTCAGCCCCAGCATTTT.

V gene TRBV12-2 combines with J gene TRBJ2-7; the D call TRBD1 from the table was never checked on the DNA. TRBV12-2 is tagged as a pseudogene. The CDR3 runs to 13 residues. DNA of the CDR3: TGTGCAAGTCGCTTAGAGGACAGGTACGAGCAGTACGTC. This encodes CASRLEDRYEQYV.

This chain links TRBV5-1 with TRBJ2-7; 7 bases are shared with TRBD1. The trim removed 3 bases at V and 6 bases at J, leaving 6 bases unmatched. CDR1 is SGHRS and CDR2 is YFSETQ in the germline V gene. This CDR3 is 13 amino acids long. CDR3 loop: CASSWGQQGEQYF. The CDR3 nucleotides read TGCGCCAGCAGCTGGGGACAGCAAGGCGAGCAGTACTTC.

This clone was observed a handful of times. The chain has TRBV5-1 and TRBJ2-1, with 8 bases identical to TRBD2. The J segment lost 0 bases and the V segment lost 4 bases, leaving 6 bases of the junction unmatched. The germline gives CDR1 SGHRS, CDR2 YFSETQ. The CDR3 covers 16 residues. CDR3 sequence reads: CASSRSGGLSYNEQFF. The CDR3 DNA reads TGCGCCAGCAGCAGGAGCGGGGGCCTCTCCTACAATGAGCAGTTCTTC.

The chain joins TRBV4-3 to TRBJ2-3; 10 bases agree with TRBD2. CDR3 length: 16 residues. With 0 bases clipped from V and 4 bases from J, the junction kept 4 bases outside the gene matches. Per germline, CDR1 LGHNA and CDR2 YSLEER. CDR3 in amino acids: CASSQDGTSEADTQYF. CDR3 nucleotide sequence: TGCGCCAGCAGCCAAGACGGGACTAGCGAGGCAGATACGCAGTATTTT.

The chain links TRBV5-4 to TRBJ2-1; 12 nucleotides match TRBD2. The V and J ends lost 3 bases and 9 bases, in that order; junction bases with no gene match: 10. Germline V CDR1 and CDR2: SGHNT, YYREEE (reference sequence). CDR3 length: 16 residues. CDR3 nucleotides: TGTGCCAGCAGCTGGAACCTAGCGGGAGGGCTGCGTGAGCAGTTCTTC. The encoded protein is CASSWNLAGGLREQFF.

Points on this clone: Other nucleotide sequences in the sample specify the same CDR3. CDR3 loop: CASSLGTSTDTQYF. The DNA for the CDR3 is TGCGCCAGCAGCTTGGGGACTAGCACAGATACGCAGTATTTT. The V gene is TRBV5-1, the J gene TRBJ2-3, with D possibly being TRBD2 (5 bases). Per germline, CDR1 SGHRS and CDR2 YFSETQ. V was trimmed by 0 bases and J by 0 bases, leaving 5 bases between them. The CDR3 has 14 residues.

The rearrangement uses TRBV29-1 and TRBJ1-2, with a possible D match to TRBD1 (5 bases). The CDR3 runs to 14 residues. V was trimmed by 7 bases and J by 4 bases, leaving 19 bases between them. The germline V gene has CDR1 SQVTM and CDR2 ANQGSEA. This chain's CDR3 is CSALGGTAVYGYTF. The CDR3 DNA reads as TGCAGCGCCCTGGGGGGGACGGCAGTCTATGGCTACACCTTC.

The CDR3 sequence is CASSMGQSVFHEQYF. In DNA, the CDR3 is TGTGCCAGCAGTATGGGACAATCCGTTTTCCACGAGCAGTACTTC. The rearrangement joins TRBV6-5 to TRBJ2-7; D perhaps matches TRBD1 (6 bases). The germline V gene encodes CDR1 MNHEY and CDR2 SVGAGI. The V and J ends lost 5 bases and 5 bases respectively, with 19 bases between them. CDR3 length: 15 residues.

This clone was detected only a few times. The J gene is TRBJ1-1, the V gene TRBV30, with TRBD1 as a possible D gene (6 bases). Germline CDR1 and CDR2: GTSNPN and SVGIG (reference sequence). This CDR3 contains 12 residues. Trimming cost V 5 bases and J 7 bases, with 14 bases left between them. CDR3 in DNA: TGTGCCTGGGAGGGGGGGCGCCTTGAAGCTTTCTTT. Amino acid sequence: CAWEGGRLEAFF.

The chain employs TRBV4-3 and TRBJ1-2; D might be TRBD1 (6 bases). The ends were cut back, 0 bases at V and 5 bases at J, with 13 bases in the middle. The CDR3 sequence is 15 residues long. CDR1 is LGHNA, CDR2 YSLEER, per germline. The CDR3 sequence: CASSQDPQGTYGYTF. The CDR3 coding sequence is TGCGCCAGCAGCCAAGATCCCCAGGGGACGTATGGCTACACCTTC.

The CDR3 protein is CASSLRSTGYEQYV. In DNA, the CDR3 is TGTGCCAGCAGCCTGAGATCGACAGGGTACGAGCAGTACGTC. The chain uses TRBV5-8 and TRBJ2-7; TRBD1 aligns across 7 bases. Germline V CDR1 and CDR2: SGHTS, YDEGEE. CDR3 length equals 14 residues. With 4 bases clipped from V and 4 bases from J, the junction kept 8 bases outside the gene matches.

This clone was counted only a few times. An end of the junction differs from the germline gene, which may be a read error. V usage is TRBV15 and J usage is TRBJ2-3, with TRBD1 as a possible D gene (5 bases). The CDR3 covers 12 residues. CDR1 and CDR2 (germline): LNHNV, YYDKDF (reference sequence). The CDR3 nucleotides are TGTGCCACCAGCAGGGATACAGGTACGCAGTATTTT. Residues: CATSRDTGTQYF.

This chain joins TRBV6-5 and TRBJ2-3; weak D call: TRBD2 (6 bases). CDR3 size: 13 residues. Germline lookup yields CDR1 MNHEY and CDR2 SVGAGI. V lost 6 bases to trimming and J lost 2 bases, with 9 bases between them. DNA of the CDR3: TGTGCCAGCAGACGACTAGTCACAGATACGCAGTATTTT. It translates to CASRRLVTDTQYF.

This chain links TRBV19 with TRBJ2-2; D possibly corresponds to TRBD1 (6 bases). The CDR3 sequence is 13 residues long. The germline gives CDR1 LNHDA, CDR2 SQIVND (reference sequence). Between the trimmed V and J ends, which lost 4 bases and 6 bases, there was a span of 9 bases. The DNA of the CDR3 is TGTGCCAGTAGTAGACAGGTCGCCGGGGAGCTGTTTTTT. It translates to CASSRQVAGELFF.

The chain combines TRBV5-1 with TRBJ2-5; a possible D gene is TRBD1 (5 bases). This CDR3 comprises 13 residues. V was cut by 6 bases and J by 1 base, with 10 bases left in between. Germline V gene lookup returns CDR1 SGHRS and CDR2 YFSETQ. This chain's CDR3 is CASTLGAQETQYF. The CDR3 nucleotides read TGCGCCAGCACCCTAGGGGCCCAAGAGACCCAGTACTTC.

The rearrangement links TRBV9 to TRBJ1-2; TRBD1 might be the D (6 bases). Between the trimmed V and J ends, which lost 4 bases and 7 bases, there was a span of 11 bases. The CDR3 sequence is 12 residues long. CDR1 and CDR2 (germline): SGDLS, YYNGEE. The chain's CDR3 is CASSPTGIGYTF. CDR3 coding DNA: TGTGCCAGCAGCCCTACAGGGATTGGCTACACCTTC.

The chain combines TRBV5-6 with TRBJ1-2; D may be TRBD1 (6 bases). Between the trimmed V and J ends, which lost 6 bases and 2 bases, there was a span of 14 bases. The CDR3 covers 14 residues. Germline V gene sequence: CDR1 SGHDT, CDR2 YYEEEE. DNA for the CDR3: TGTGCCAGCATGTTATGGACAGTCAACTATGGCTACACCTTC. Protein: CASMLWTVNYGYTF.

This clone was counted only a few times. The chain combines TRBV7-6 with TRBJ1-5; possibly TRBD1 for D (6 bases). V shed 3 bases and J shed 5 bases, with 14 bases lying between them. Germline V lookup: CDR1 SGHVS, CDR2 FNYEAQ. This CDR3 spans 15 amino acids. For the CDR3, the DNA is TGTGCCAGCAGCTTTGGGGGGGACAAATATCAGCCCCAGCATTTT. Protein sequence: CASSFGGDKYQPQHF.

The CDR3 here is CARSLRGASPGNEQFF. DNA of the CDR3: TGTGCCAGAAGCTTGCGGGGGGCTAGTCCTGGGAATGAGCAGTTCTTC. The rearrangement uses TRBV5-3 and TRBJ2-1, with D tentatively TRBD2 (7 bases). TRBV5-3 is treated as an ORF (open reading frame) with a function not yet certain. Trimming took off 1 base at V and 7 bases at J, with 18 bases between the two ends. The CDR3 consists of 16 residues.